This TCR beta chain was found in a study of blood T cells in healthy people across ages. V gave up 3 bases and J gave up 12 bases; unmatched junction bases: 11. The germline CDR1 and CDR2 sequences are LGHDT and YNNKEL (reference sequence). This CDR3 is built from 15 residues. Per individual sample, total RNA of at least 5 micrograms was extracted. A second PCR, run for roughly 7 to 12 cycles, used a sample-barcoded 5' primer plus a J-beta primer mix. TCRdb fed the 5' RACE reads into MiXCR, producing one record per CDR3 protein. There are hundreds of thousands of distinct CDR3 sequences in the sample; less than 35% occur only once, and about 15% lies in the top ten. This clonotype came up a few times.

The source of this sequence is an elderly woman in good health. Sequenced input: blood. This rearrangement joins TRBV3-1 to TRBJ2-1; 10 bases map to TRBD2. The CDR3 region has the DNA TGTGCCAGCAGCCAGGGGAGCGGGGGGGCCTTAGGGCAGTTCTTC. Its protein is CASSQGSGGALGQFF.